A single sample is the source of the 7 T cell receptor beta chains below, sequenced in a study of CD8+CD57+ T cells in acquired aplastic anemia. Profiles of TCR beta VDJ and CDR3 were generated from a genomic DNA template. TCRdb re-analysed the reads in MiXCR, keeping a single row per CDR3 protein. The profile shows about 200,000 distinct CDR3 sequences, around 49% of them singletons. Patients picked for sequencing had shown CD8+CD57+ cell expansion detected by flow cytometry. Sequencing used sorted CD4+, CD8+, or CD8+CD57+ T cells (not recorded which) from PBMCs. Receptor source: a human donor with aplastic anemia.

The sample holds many counts of this clonotype. The rearrangement links TRBV2 to TRBJ2-1; 7 bases match TRBD2. V lost 7 bases and J lost 3; bases outside the gene matches: 9. This CDR3 region has 15 residues. Germline V gives CDR1 SNHLY, CDR2 FYNNEI. CDR3 in DNA: TGTGCCAGCACTTACAGCGGGGAGCGCTACAATGAGCAGTTCTTC. It encodes CASTYSGERYNEQFF.

The CDR3: CASRLRGAGDTQYF. CDR3 DNA: TGTGCCAGCAGACTCAGGGGGGCAGGTGATACGCAGTATTTT. The chain has TRBV6-1 and TRBJ2-3; tentatively, D is TRBD1 (7 bases). With 6 bases removed from V and 6 bases from J, the gap between germline ends came to 16 bases. The CDR3 is made up of 14 amino acids. Germline V gene data show CDR1 as MNHNS and CDR2 as SASEGT.

The chain employs TRBV10-3 and TRBJ1-2; no clear D. Germline V gene lookup returns CDR1 ENHRY and CDR2 SYGVKD. The CDR3 spans 11 residues. V dropped 4 bases and J dropped 2 bases, with 2 bases sitting between them. Here the CDR3 reads CAISANYGYTF. Written as DNA, the CDR3 is TGTGCCATCAGTGCAAACTATGGCTACACCTTC.

This clonotype was observed a handful of times. The chain links TRBV30 to TRBJ2-7; 10 bases agree with TRBD1. CDR3 length: 12 amino acids. Losses at the gene ends were 8 bases for V and 7 bases for J; bases not matched to a gene: 8. CDR1 and CDR2 from the germline V gene are GTSNPN and SVGIG (reference sequence). CDR3 in amino acids: CAARDRGWEQYF. DNA for the CDR3: TGTGCCGCCCGGGACAGGGGTTGGGAGCAGTACTTC.

The table lists this clonotype with many counts. The V call is TRBV5-1, the J call TRBJ2-1; D may be TRBD1 or TRBD2 (5 bases each). The CDR3 consists of 15 residues. Trimming cost V 5 bases and J 7 bases, with 19 bases left between them. The V gene's germline CDR1 is SGHRS and CDR2 YFSETQ. DNA for the CDR3: TGCGCCAGCAGTTCCTCCCGGGACCACTATAATGAGCAGTTCTTC. Its translation: CASSSSRDHYNEQFF.

This clonotype was seen a single time. The rearrangement uses TRBV29-1 and TRBJ2-2; 7 bases map to TRBD1. The CDR3 covers 15 residues. V was clipped by 4 bases and J by 1 base; unmatched bases: 6. Germline CDR1 and CDR2: SQVTM and ANQGSEA. This chain's CDR3 is CSVVSRTGNTGELFF. In DNA, the CDR3 is TGCAGCGTTGTTAGTCGGACAGGGAACACCGGGGAGCTGTTTTTT.

The chain has TRBV19 and TRBJ1-2; D ambiguous. Germline lookup yields CDR1 LNHDA and CDR2 SQIVND (reference sequence). The CDR3 extends over 12 amino acids. Trimming took off 6 bases at V and 4 bases at J, with 9 bases between the two ends. The DNA of the CDR3 is TGTGCCAGTAGCACAACGCGCTATGGCTACACCTTC. It specifies CASSTTRYGYTF.